The 16 T cell receptor beta chains presented below share a single source sample, sequenced in a study of sequential checkpoint blockade in melanoma. Generated by immunoSEQ multiplex PCR, the TCRdb table keeps only in-frame clones and is missing some. The table records 10,000 or so clones, less than 80% of them present only once. The treatment is: randomized to nivolumab then ipilimumab (arm A) or the reverse (arm B). The sample was CD8+ T cells sorted from blood (inferred from file names), taken from a patient given nivolumab and ipilimumab in sequence. The receptor set was obtained from a human donor with melanoma.

The chain is built from TRBV4-2 and TRBJ1-4, with 10 nucleotides matching TRBD1. The V gene end was trimmed by 0 bases and the J gene end by 8 bases; junction bases not matched to a gene: 6. The CDR3 sequence is 16 residues long. The germline V gene encodes CDR1 LGHNA and CDR2 YNFKEQ. CDR3 in DNA: TGTGCCAGCAGCCAAGATTCGGGGACAGGGGAAGAAAAACTGTTTTTT. Protein: CASSQDSGTGEEKLFF.

The rearrangement joins TRBV7-9 to TRBJ2-2, with a weak D call TRBD1 (6 bases). Looked up from germline, CDR1 is SEHNR and CDR2 is FQNEAQ (reference sequence). The CDR3 runs to 16 residues. The ends were cut back, 2 bases at V and 0 bases at J, with 10 bases in the middle. The CDR3 coding sequence is TGTGCCAGCAGCTTATGGGGGCCTTCGAACACCGGGGAGCTGTTTTTT. This sequence encodes CASSLWGPSNTGELFF.

The gene calls are TRBV6-1 and TRBJ1-6, with D possibly TRBD1 on 5 matching bases. The germline V gene encodes CDR1 MNHNS and CDR2 SASEGT. The CDR3 consists of 15 residues. V was trimmed by 3 bases and J by 2 bases, leaving 8 bases between them. The CDR3 DNA sequence: TGTGCCAGCAGTGAGAGACAGCCCTATAATTCACCCCTCCACTTT. It is translated as CASSERQPYNSPLHF.

V usage is TRBV15 and J usage is TRBJ2-2; possible D gene TRBD2, 5 bases. The V gene lost 0 bases and the J gene lost 5 bases, with 10 bases spanning the gap. Germline V gene sequence: CDR1 LNHNV, CDR2 YYDKDF (reference sequence). The CDR3 covers 15 residues. CDR3 loop: CATSRERETTGELFF. The CDR3 DNA reads TGTGCCACCAGCAGAGAGAGGGAGACGACCGGGGAGCTGTTTTTT.

V is TRBV4-2 and J is TRBJ2-5, with D possibly TRBD2 on 6 matching bases. V lost 1 base to trimming and J lost 1 base, with 10 bases between them. CDR1 is LGHNA and CDR2 is YNFKEQ in the germline V gene. There are 15 residues in the CDR3. Here the CDR3 reads CASSQAGEVQETQYF. As DNA, the CDR3 is TGTGCCAGCAGCCAAGCGGGAGAAGTCCAAGAGACCCAGTACTTC.

The count of this clone is one. The chain recombines TRBV27 with TRBJ1-5, with 7 bases fitting TRBD1. This CDR3 comprises 16 residues. CDR1 and CDR2 (germline): MNHEY, SMNVEV (reference sequence). The junction had 10 bases not matched to a gene; V was cut back by 8 bases and J by 0 bases. The CDR3 protein is CASGTTGFNSNQPQHF. The CDR3 coding sequence is TGTGCCAGCGGAACGACAGGGTTCAATAGCAATCAGCCCCAGCATTTT.

This chain joins TRBV18 and TRBJ1-2; 11 bases match TRBD1. The CDR3 is made up of 16 amino acids. Germline CDR1 is KGHSH and CDR2 is LQKENI. V gave up 1 base and J gave up 2 bases; unmatched junction bases: 3. The CDR3 region is CASSPLGQGANYGYTF. The CDR3 DNA sequence: TGTGCCAGCTCACCACTAGGACAGGGGGCCAACTATGGCTACACCTTC.

DNA of the CDR3: TGTGCCAGCAGTGACCAGACAGGGGGCTACAATGAGCAGTTCTTC. It encodes CASSDQTGGYNEQFF. This sequence joins TRBV6-4 and TRBJ2-1; 9 bases align to TRBD1. V was clipped by 2 bases and J by 3 bases; unmatched bases: 2. CDR3 length: 15 residues. Germline V lookup: CDR1 MRHNA, CDR2 SNTAGT.

The V call is TRBV10-2, the J call TRBJ1-5; tentative D call: TRBD1 (5 bases). The CDR3 consists of 15 residues. CDR1 is WSHSY and CDR2 is SAAADI in the germline V gene. V was trimmed by 3 bases and J by 7 bases, leaving 16 bases between them. CDR3 in DNA: TGCGCCAGCAGTGACTTGGCGGGGGGTTACCAGCCCCAGCATTTT. Amino acids: CASSDLAGGYQPQHF.

The rearrangement joins TRBV4-2 to TRBJ2-5; 7 bases match TRBD1. With the DNA end fitting TRBJ2-7 better, the J assignment may be wrong. This CDR3 spans 15 amino acids. Germline assignment: CDR1 LGHNA and CDR2 YNFKEQ. CDR3 in amino acids: CASSQEEGATNEQYF. CDR3 DNA sequence: TGTGCCAGCAGCCAAGAAGAGGGGGCAACAAACGAGCAGTACTTC.

The chain combines TRBV7-8 with TRBJ2-1, with a tentative D call TRBD1 (5 bases). Trimming took 4 bases from V and 2 from J, leaving 12 bases between them. The CDR3 loop spans 15 amino acids. Germline CDR1 and CDR2: SGHVS and FQNEAQ. The CDR3 spells CASSSTAGTYNEQFF. The CDR3 DNA reads as TGTGCCAGCAGCTCAACGGCAGGGACCTACAATGAGCAGTTCTTC.

This sequence joins TRBV27 and TRBJ1-5; possible D gene TRBD1, 6 bases. This CDR3 spans 13 amino acids. The V end lost 5 bases, the J end lost 4 bases, and 9 bases lay between the germline ends. CDR1 is MNHEY and CDR2 is SMNVEV in the germline V gene (reference sequence). The CDR3 bases are TGTGCCAGCAGTCAACAGGGAAATCAGCCCCAGCATTTT. It specifies CASSQQGNQPQHF.

This chain uses TRBV6-5 with TRBJ1-2; TRBD1 aligns across 11 bases. CDR1 and CDR2 (germline): MNHEY, SVGAGI. The CDR3 is 15 amino acids. V trimming: 0 bases; J trimming: 7 bases; junction bases outside the gene matches: 4. The CDR3 coding sequence is TGTGCCAGCAGTTACTCCCCGGACAGGGGGCCTGGCTACACCTTC. Translation: CASSYSPDRGPGYTF.

Only a few counts were recorded for this clone. V and J are TRBV6-4 and TRBJ2-7; 12 positions match TRBD1. This CDR3 is built from 16 residues. Trimming at V came to 5 bases and at J to 6 bases, leaving 11 bases not matched to a gene. The germline CDR1 and CDR2 sequences are MRHNA and SNTAGT. CDR3 residues: CASSPLGGQGAAEQYF. Here the CDR3 DNA reads TGTGCCAGCAGTCCCCTAGGGGGACAGGGGGCCGCCGAGCAGTACTTC.

The CDR3 DNA reads TGCGCCAGCAGCGATGACTTGGGTCCACAAGAGACCCAGTACTTC. Its translation is CASSDDLGPQETQYF. The rearrangement joins TRBV5-1 to TRBJ2-5; no definite D call. Germline V gene data show CDR1 as SGHRS and CDR2 as YFSETQ. The CDR3 loop spans 15 amino acids. The germline V and J ends were trimmed by 4 bases and 2 bases, with 15 bases remaining between them.

This clone came up once. V usage is TRBV16 and J usage is TRBJ1-1, with 7 bases identical to TRBD1. The CDR3 is 18 residues long. Germline V gene sequence: CDR1 KGHSY, CDR2 FQNENV. V gave up 4 bases and J gave up 6 bases; unmatched junction bases: 20. The CDR3 is CASSLSSTGHPMPAEAFF. CDR3 bases: TGTGCCAGCAGCCTTTCCTCGACAGGGCACCCGATGCCGGCTGAAGCTTTCTTT.